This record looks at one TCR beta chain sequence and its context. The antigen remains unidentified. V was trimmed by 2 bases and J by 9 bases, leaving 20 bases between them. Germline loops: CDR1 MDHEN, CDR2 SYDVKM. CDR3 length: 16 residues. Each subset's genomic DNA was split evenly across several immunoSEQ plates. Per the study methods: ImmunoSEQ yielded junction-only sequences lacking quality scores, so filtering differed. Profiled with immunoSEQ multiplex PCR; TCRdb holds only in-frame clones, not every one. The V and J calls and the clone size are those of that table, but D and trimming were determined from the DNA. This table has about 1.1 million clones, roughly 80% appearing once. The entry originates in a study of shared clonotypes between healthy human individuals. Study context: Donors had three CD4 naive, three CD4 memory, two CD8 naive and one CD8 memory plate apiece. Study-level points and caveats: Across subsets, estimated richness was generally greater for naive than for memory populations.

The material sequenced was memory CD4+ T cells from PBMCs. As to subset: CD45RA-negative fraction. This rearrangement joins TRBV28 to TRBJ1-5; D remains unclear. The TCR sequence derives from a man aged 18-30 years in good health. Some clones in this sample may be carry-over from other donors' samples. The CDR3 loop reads CASSLGIRGSDLPQHF. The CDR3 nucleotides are TGTGCCAGCAGTTTAGGTATCAGAGGATCGGATTTGCCCCAGCATTTT.